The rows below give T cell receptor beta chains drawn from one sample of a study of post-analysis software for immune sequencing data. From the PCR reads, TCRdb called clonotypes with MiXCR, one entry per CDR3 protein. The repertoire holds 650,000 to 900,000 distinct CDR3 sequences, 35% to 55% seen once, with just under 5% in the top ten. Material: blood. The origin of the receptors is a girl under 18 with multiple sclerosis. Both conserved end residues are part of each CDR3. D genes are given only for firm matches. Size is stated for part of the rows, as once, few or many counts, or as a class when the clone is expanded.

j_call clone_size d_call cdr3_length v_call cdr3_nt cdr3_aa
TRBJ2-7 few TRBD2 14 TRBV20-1 TGCAGTGCTAGAGCACCGACTAGCGGCTACGAGCAGTACTTC CSARAPTSGYEQYF
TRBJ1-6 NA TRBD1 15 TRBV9 TGTGCCAGCAGCTTCACAGGGGCCCAAAATTCACCCCTCCACTTT CASSFTGAQNSPLHF
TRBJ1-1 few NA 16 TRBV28 TGTGCCAGCAGTCAAGCCAGCAGGGTAGGGTACCCTGAAGCTTTCTTT CASSQASRVGYPEAFF
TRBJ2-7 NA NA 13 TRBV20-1 TGCAGTGCTAGAGGGCCAACAGGGAGCGAGCAGTACTTC CSARGPTGSEQYF
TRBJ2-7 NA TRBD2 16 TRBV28 TGTGCCAGCAGTCTTCCACTAGCGGGAGGTTCTCACGAGCAGTACTTC CASSLPLAGGSHEQYF
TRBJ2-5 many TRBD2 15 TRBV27 TGTGCCAGCAGTTCCCTAGCGGGCCAACAAGAGACCCAGTACTTC CASSSLAGQQETQYF
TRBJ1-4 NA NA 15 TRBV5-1 TGCGCCAGCAGCACACAGGGATCCACTAATGAAAAACTGTTTTTT CASSTQGSTNEKLFF
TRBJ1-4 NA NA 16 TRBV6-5 TGTGCCAGCAGTTACTCGGACAGCGGGGGCGGTGAAAAACTGTTTTTT CASSYSDSGGGEKLFF
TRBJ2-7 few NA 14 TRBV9 TGTGCCAGCAGCGTAGATGGGACCTCCTACGAGCAGTACTTC CASSVDGTSYEQYF
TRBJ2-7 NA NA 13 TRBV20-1 TGTAGTGCTAGAGGTGGGACTCTCTACGAGCAGTACTTC CSARGGTLYEQYF
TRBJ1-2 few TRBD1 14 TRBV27 TGTGCCAGCAGGGTACCGGGACAGGGTCACGGCTACACCTTC CASRVPGQGHGYTF
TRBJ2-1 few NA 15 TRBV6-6 TGTGCCAGCAGTTACTTGGGGACCAGCGGGAATGAGCAGTTCTTC CASSYLGTSGNEQFF
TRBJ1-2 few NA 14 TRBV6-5 TGTGCCAGCAGTTACGTACGGCAGGCCTATGGCTACACCTTC CASSYVRQAYGYTF
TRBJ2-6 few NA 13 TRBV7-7 TGTGCCACAAGGGGAACCGGGGCCAACGTCCTGACTTTC CATRGTGANVLTF
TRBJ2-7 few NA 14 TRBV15 TGTGCCACCAGCTTTGACCTTACCTCCTACGAGCAGTACTTC CATSFDLTSYEQYF
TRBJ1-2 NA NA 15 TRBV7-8 TGTGCCAGCAGCGCCCTCATACAGGGAGGCTTAGGCTACACCTTC CASSALIQGGLGYTF
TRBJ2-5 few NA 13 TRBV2 TGTGCCAGCAGTGGTGAAAGTCAAGAGACCCAGTACTTC CASSGESQETQYF
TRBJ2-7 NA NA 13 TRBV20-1 TGCAGTGCTAGGATTAGCCTCTCCTACGAGCAGTACTTC CSARISLSYEQYF
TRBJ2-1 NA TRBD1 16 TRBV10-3 TGTGCCATCAGTGCCCCAGACAGGGAGACCTACAATGAGCAGTTCTTC CAISAPDRETYNEQFF
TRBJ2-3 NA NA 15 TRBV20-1 TGCAGTGCTAGACCGGGGTGGGGGAGCACAGATACGCAGTATTTT CSARPGWGSTDTQYF
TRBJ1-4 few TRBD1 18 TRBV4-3 TGCGCCAGCAGCCAAGATCTCGTACAGGGGGTAACTAATGAAAAACTGTTTTTT CASSQDLVQGVTNEKLFF
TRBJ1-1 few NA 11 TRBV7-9 TGTGCCAGCAGCCAGAACCCGGGGGCTTTCTTT CASSQNPGAFF
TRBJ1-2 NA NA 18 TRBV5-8 TGTGCCAGCAGCCCCGGGGGGGCCGATCCAGACTTTAACTATGGCTACACCTTC CASSPGGADPDFNYGYTF
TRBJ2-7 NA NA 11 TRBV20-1 TGCAGTGCTAGACAGAGCTACGAGCAGTACTTC CSARQSYEQYF
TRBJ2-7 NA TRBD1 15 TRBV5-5 TGTGCCAGCAGCTCGCTCAGGGGGCCTTCCTACGAGCAGTACTTC CASSSLRGPSYEQYF
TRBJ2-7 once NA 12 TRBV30 TGTGCCTGGACAACGAGCTCCTACGAGCAGTACTTC CAWTTSSYEQYF
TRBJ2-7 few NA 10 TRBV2 TGTGCCAGCAGTCATTACGAGCAGTACTTC CASSHYEQYF
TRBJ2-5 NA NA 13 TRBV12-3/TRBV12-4 TGTGCCAGCAGTTTCAAGGGACAAGAGACCCAGTACTTC CASSFKGQETQYF